The 25 T cell receptor beta chains given below trace back to one sample, sequenced in a study of blood T cell repertoires in COVID-19. The assay was immunoSEQ multiplex PCR, and TCRdb's table has in-frame clones only and misses some. The sample lists about 49,000 clones, approximately 87% occurring once. The sample consisted of peripheral blood. These receptors were collected from a woman of 80 years or more with COVID-19, enrolled during active disease.

The V call is TRBV27, the J call TRBJ2-7, with D hard to call. The CDR3 has 15 amino acids. CDR1 is MNHEY, CDR2 SMNVEV, per germline (reference sequence). Trimming left V 8 bases short and J 0 bases short, with 17 bases between. The CDR3 loop reads CASRPLPLSSYEQYF. For the CDR3, the DNA is TGTGCCAGCCGTCCCCTCCCCCTAAGCTCCTACGAGCAGTACTTC.

As DNA, the CDR3 is TGTGCCAGCAGTTTATCACTCTTCAATGAGCAGTTCTTC. Translated: CASSLSLFNEQFF. This rearrangement joins TRBV27 to TRBJ2-1; D call uncertain. The CDR3 is made up of 13 amino acids. CDR1 and CDR2 from the germline V gene are MNHEY and SMNVEV (reference sequence). V lost 0 bases and J 6 bases, leaving 6 bases between the germline ends.

The V gene is TRBV11-2, the J gene TRBJ1-3, with no clear D. Germline V gives CDR1 SGHAT, CDR2 FQNNGV. There are 14 residues in the CDR3. Trimming stripped 6 bases from V and 4 bases from J, with 13 bases between. The CDR3 sequence: CASSRGGSGNTIYF. CDR3 nucleotide sequence: TGTGCCAGCAGTCGGGGAGGGTCCGGAAACACCATATATTTT.

The sample holds a few counts of this clone. The rearrangement uses TRBV9 and TRBJ2-1; 9 bases map to TRBD1. The CDR3 loop spans 14 amino acids. The junction had 5 bases not matched to a gene; V was cut back by 0 bases and J by 10 bases. From germline, CDR1 is SGDLS and CDR2 YYNGEE. CDR3 protein: CASSVVQGANEQFF. The CDR3 region has the DNA TGTGCCAGCAGCGTAGTACAGGGGGCTAACGAGCAGTTCTTC.

This clone was recorded once. This chain connects TRBV6-6 to TRBJ2-1; the match to TRBD1 covers 8 bases. V lost 2 bases to trimming and J lost 5 bases; unmatched junction nucleotides: 5. The CDR3 sequence is 15 residues long. Germline assignment: CDR1 MNHNY and CDR2 SVGAGI (reference sequence). CDR3 coding DNA: TGTGCCAGCAGTTACGGTGGACAGGGACACAATGAGCAGTTCTTC. Amino acid sequence: CASSYGGQGHNEQFF.

The chain joins TRBV5-4 to TRBJ1-2, with 9 bases identical to TRBD1. J lost 0 bases, V lost 0 bases, and 6 bases had no gene match. The germline V gene encodes CDR1 SGHNT and CDR2 YYREEE (reference sequence). This CDR3 is 17 amino acids long. The CDR3, as DNA: TGTGCCAGCAGCTTGGTGGCCGGGACAGGGTCTAACTATGGCTACACCTTC. This translates into CASSLVAGTGSNYGYTF.

The rearrangement joins TRBV11-1 to TRBJ2-5, with no clear D. Trimming took 5 bases from V and 1 from J, leaving 11 bases between them. Germline CDR1 and CDR2: SGHAT and FQDESV (reference sequence). This CDR3 has 14 residues. This chain's CDR3 is CASSPNTLQETQYF. The DNA of the CDR3 is TGTGCCAGCAGCCCCAACACCCTCCAAGAGACCCAGTACTTC.

The chain is built from TRBV4-1 and TRBJ2-5, with TRBD1 identical over 9 bases. The CDR3 has 20 amino acids. Trimming cost V 3 bases and J 0 bases; bases outside gene matches: 17. Germline loops: CDR1 MGHRA, CDR2 YSYEKL. CDR3 DNA: TGCGCCAGCAGCCATATAATCGCCCGGGACAGGGACCCGTACCAAGAGACCCAGTACTTC. Protein sequence: CASSHIIARDRDPYQETQYF.

V is TRBV2 and J is TRBJ2-7; TRBD2 is a possible D gene (5 bases). This CDR3 contains 12 residues. Germline-derived CDR1 and CDR2 are SNHLY and FYNNEI. The V end lost 6 bases, the J end lost 6 bases, and 12 bases lay between the germline ends. This chain's CDR3 is CASSALRAEQYF. In nucleotides, the CDR3 is TGTGCCAGCAGCGCCTTGCGGGCCGAGCAGTACTTC.

This clone was counted a single time. The chain is built from TRBV28 and TRBJ2-5; no definite D call. CDR3 size: 12 residues. Germline lookup yields CDR1 MDHEN and CDR2 SYDVKM. Trimming took 2 bases from V and 5 from J, leaving 6 bases between them. CDR3 nucleotides: TGTGCCAGCAGTTTACCCCTTGAGACCCAGTACTTC. Translation gives CASSLPLETQYF.

This chain connects TRBV9 to TRBJ2-7; 7 bases are shared with TRBD2. The junction had 6 bases not matched to a gene; V was cut back by 4 bases and J by 2 bases. CDR1 is SGDLS and CDR2 is YYNGEE in the germline V gene. The CDR3 contains 14 residues. Written as DNA, the CDR3 is TGTGCCAGCAGCCCTCGGGGGGTACCCTACGAGCAGTACTTC. Protein product: CASSPRGVPYEQYF. Full variable domain (remainder filled in from reference TRBV9 and TRBJ2-7): DSGVTQTPKHLITATGQRVTLRCSPRSGDLSVYWYQQSLDQGLQFLIQYYNGEERAKGNILERFSAQQFPDLHSELNLSSLELGDSALYFCASSPRGVPYEQYFGPGTRLTVT.

The chain recombines TRBV11-2 with TRBJ2-3; 11 nucleotides agree with TRBD1. The V and J ends lost 4 bases and 8 bases, in that order; junction bases with no gene match: 5. The CDR3 spans 14 residues. CDR1 and CDR2 (germline): SGHAT, FQNNGV. CDR3 DNA sequence: TGTGCCAGCAGCTCGGACAGGGGGCTGGTTACGCAGTATTTT. It specifies CASSSDRGLVTQYF.

The genes are TRBV28 and TRBJ2-4; D perhaps matches TRBD2 (6 bases). V was shortened by 4 bases and J by 1 base, with 14 bases between the two germline ends. The CDR3 is made up of 16 amino acids. CDR1 and CDR2 from the germline V gene are MDHEN and SYDVKM. This chain's CDR3 is CASSSPGEEAKNIQYF. As DNA, the CDR3 is TGTGCCAGCAGTTCGCCGGGAGAGGAGGCCAAAAACATTCAGTACTTC.

The rearrangement links TRBV5-6 to TRBJ2-3; 11 bases are a match to TRBD2. This CDR3 has 18 residues. V dropped 0 bases and J dropped 0; count of bases not matched to a gene: 6. Germline CDR1 SGHDT, CDR2 YYEEEE. The CDR3 here is CASSLVLAGGTSTDTQYF. The CDR3 DNA follows: TGTGCCAGCAGCTTGGTTCTAGCGGGGGGAACTAGCACAGATACGCAGTATTTT.

The gene calls are TRBV6-5 and TRBJ2-7; 9 bases line up with TRBD2. Germline assignment: CDR1 MNHEY and CDR2 SVGAGI. J was trimmed by 4 bases and V by 0 bases; bases with no gene match: 7. The CDR3 covers 16 residues. The CDR3 DNA sequence: TGTGCCAGCAGTTACTCGTTTGTAGCGGGAGTTTACGAGCAGTACTTC. This sequence encodes CASSYSFVAGVYEQYF.

This clone was seen a handful of times. The genes are TRBV7-2 and TRBJ1-3; unclear D gene. CDR3 length equals 13 residues. V was cut by 4 bases and J by 5 bases, with 9 bases left in between. CDR1 and CDR2 (germline): SGHTA, FQGNSA. The CDR3 nucleotides are TGTGCCAGCAGCTCTAAAATTCGAAACACCATATATTTT. It encodes CASSSKIRNTIYF.

The CDR3 loop reads CASSSSGDEAFF. The DNA for the CDR3 is TGTGCCAGCAGTTCCTCGGGGGATGAAGCTTTCTTT. This rearrangement joins TRBV12-3 or TRBV12-4 to TRBJ1-1; D possibly corresponds to TRBD1 (5 bases). The CDR3 extends over 12 amino acids. Between the trimmed V and J ends, which lost 4 bases and 7 bases, there was a span of 10 bases.

The chain couples TRBV5-1 to TRBJ2-7; 8 bases fit TRBD2. The CDR3 consists of 14 residues. In germline, CDR1 is SGHRS, CDR2 YFSETQ. V shed 4 bases, J shed 2 bases, and the junction held 5 bases outside the gene matches. The DNA of the CDR3 is TGCGCCAGCAGCGACCCGGGAGGGGCCTACGAGCAGTACTTC. Its translation: CASSDPGGAYEQYF. Based on the CDR3 plus reference TRBV5-1 and TRBJ2-7, the full variable domain is KAGVTQTPRYLIKTRGQQVTLSCSPISGHRSVSWYQQTPGQGLQFLFEYFSETQRNKGNFPGRFSGRQFSNSRSEMNVSTLELGDSALYLCASSDPGGAYEQYFGPGTRLTVT.

This clone was detected a few times. The chain employs TRBV3-1 (or the pseudogene TRBV3-2) and TRBJ2-7; no firm D call. CDR1 is LGHDT and CDR2 is YNNKEL in the germline V gene (reference sequence). The CDR3 extends over 12 amino acids. Trimming cost V 0 bases and J 8 bases, with 8 bases left between them. CDR3 in amino acids: CASSQEVRKQYF. DNA for the CDR3: TGTGCCAGCAGCCAAGAAGTTAGAAAGCAGTACTTC.

The chain has TRBV3-1 (or the pseudogene TRBV3-2) and TRBJ2-5; 9 positions agree with TRBD1. V shed 5 bases, J shed 5 bases, and the junction held 9 bases outside the gene matches. Germline V gene sequence: CDR1 LGHDT, CDR2 YNNKEL (reference sequence). The CDR3 length is 15 residues. CDR3 sequence reads: CASSDRQGGRETQYF. The CDR3 DNA sequence: TGTGCCAGCAGCGACCGACAGGGGGGTCGGGAGACCCAGTACTTC.

The V and J genes are TRBV14 and TRBJ2-2; D is unclear. The V gene lost 3 bases and the J gene lost 4 bases, with 3 bases spanning the gap. This CDR3 has 12 amino acids. CDR1 SGHDN and CDR2 FVKESK come from the germline V gene. DNA for the CDR3: TGTGCCAGCAGCCACAGCACCGGGGAGCTGTTTTTT. Translation: CASSHSTGELFF.

This chain uses TRBV29-1 with TRBJ2-3; D is undetermined. The CDR3 is 14 amino acids. Deletions cut 1 base from V and 8 bases from J, with 16 bases between. Looked up from germline, CDR1 is SQVTM and CDR2 is ANQGSEA. CDR3 sequence: CSVEARTHSGTQYF. The CDR3 DNA follows: TGCAGCGTTGAAGCCCGAACGCATTCGGGTACGCAGTATTTT.

The chain employs TRBV7-2 and TRBJ2-1; D is unclear. Per germline, CDR1 SGHTA and CDR2 FQGNSA. The CDR3 runs to 16 residues. Trimming cost V 1 base and J 2 bases, with 12 bases left between them. The CDR3 DNA is TGTGCCAGCAGCTTAGTGGCCTCCAGGACCTACAATGAGCAGTTCTTC. This translates into CASSLVASRTYNEQFF.

V usage is TRBV4-1 and J usage is TRBJ2-2; D uncertain. In germline, CDR1 is MGHRA, CDR2 YSYEKL. Trimming removed 1 base at V and 4 bases at J, with 10 bases between. This CDR3 is built from 15 residues. The CDR3 sequence: CASSQVWSGTGELFF. DNA of the CDR3: TGCGCCAGCAGCCAAGTGTGGTCAGGCACCGGGGAGCTGTTTTTT.

The chain joins TRBV5-1 to TRBJ2-5, with TRBD1 matching over 7 bases. Germline V CDR1 and CDR2: SGHRS, YFSETQ. With 4 bases clipped from V and 5 bases from J, the junction kept 5 bases outside the gene matches. This CDR3 is built from 13 residues. CDR3 sequence reads: CASSLDRAETQYF. CDR3 nucleotides: TGCGCCAGCAGCCTCGACAGGGCTGAGACCCAGTACTTC.